These 11 T cell receptor beta chains originate from one sample sequenced in a study of blood T cells in healthy people across ages. The use of a sample-barcoded 5' primer and a J-beta primer mix characterized a second PCR of roughly 6 to 11 cycles. Via MiXCR, TCRdb re-called the 5' RACE reads, giving one row per CDR3 protein. The sample has around 800,000 distinct CDR3 sequences; roughly 26% are singletons. These sequences were also reported in another study, on T cells of mothers and their children.

The sequenced sample consisted of blood. The source of these receptors is a boy younger than 18 in good health.

This clonotype was counted many times. The rearrangement uses TRBV20-1 and TRBJ2-1; TRBD2 aligns across 9 bases. The CDR3 covers 17 residues. CDR1 and CDR2 from the germline V gene are DFQATT and SNEGSKA (reference sequence). Trimming removed 7 bases from V and 8 bases from J; junction bases left unmatched: 21. The CDR3 bases are TGCAGTGTCCCCCGGGGGGGCGGGGGGGATCCTAGGGATGAGCAGTTCTTC. Its translation is CSVPRGGGGDPRDEQFF.

This clonotype was found a few times. The chain couples TRBV28 to TRBJ2-7, with 7 bases lining up with TRBD1. V lost 7 bases, J lost 4 bases, and 13 bases stayed unmatched. Germline CDR1 MDHEN, CDR2 SYDVKM. The CDR3 contains 15 residues. This CDR3 is CASTPLKGAHYEQYF. CDR3 in DNA: TGTGCCAGCACTCCGCTTAAGGGGGCGCATTACGAGCAGTACTTC.

This clonotype was counted once. This chain uses TRBV7-6 with TRBJ2-7, with D perhaps matching TRBD1 (6 bases). Between the trimmed V and J ends, which lost 5 bases and 4 bases, there was a span of 18 bases. Germline V lookup: CDR1 SGHVS, CDR2 FNYEAQ. The CDR3 sequence is 15 residues long. In DNA, the CDR3 is TGTGCCAGCAGCCCACAGGGACGGCTAGTGTACGAGCAGTACTTC. This encodes CASSPQGRLVYEQYF. The full variable domain, completed using reference TRBV7-6 and TRBJ2-7, is GAGVSQSPRYKVTKRGQDVALRCDPISGHVSLYWYRQALGQGPEFLTYFNYEAQQDKSGLPNDRFSAERPEGSISTLTIQRTEQRDSAMYRCASSPQGRLVYEQYFGPGTRLTVT.

Many counts were recorded for this clonotype. The chain has TRBV7-9 and TRBJ2-3, with 11 positions matching TRBD2. The CDR3 has 15 residues. Germline lookup yields CDR1 SEHNR and CDR2 FQNEAQ (reference sequence). Trimming at V came to 5 bases and at J to 2 bases, leaving 3 bases not matched to a gene. This chain's CDR3 is CASSATSGVTDTQYF. CDR3 DNA sequence: TGTGCCAGCAGCGCGACTAGCGGGGTCACAGATACGCAGTATTTT.

The chain is built from TRBV6-6 and TRBJ2-5, with D possibly matching TRBD2 (6 bases). The last part of the DNA fits TRBJ2-7 better; the J call may be wrong. Germline V lookup: CDR1 MNHNY, CDR2 SVGAGI (reference sequence). CDR3 length: 13 residues. The CDR3 loop reads CASSYSGLGEQYF. DNA of the CDR3: TGTGCCAGCAGTTATAGCGGTTTGGGCGAGCAGTACTTC.

This clonotype was detected only once. J is TRBJ1-1 and V is TRBV12-5; TRBD1 might be the D (5 bases). Trimming took 5 bases from V and 2 from J, leaving 9 bases between them. The length of the CDR3 is 13 residues. CDR1 is LGHNT and CDR2 is FRNRAP in the germline V gene. CDR3 bases: TGTGCTAGTGGTATGGGGGGAAACACTGAAGCTTTCTTT. Protein: CASGMGGNTEAFF. The full variable domain, with the rest looked up from reference TRBV12-5 and TRBJ1-1, is DARVTQTPRHKVTEMGQEVTMRCQPILGHNTVFWYRQTMMQGLELLAYFRNRAPLDDSGMPKDRFSAEMPDATLATLKIQPSEPRDSAVYFCASGMGGNTEAFFGQGTRLTVV.

V gene TRBV11-2 combines with J gene TRBJ1-3, with 7 bases matching TRBD1. The J segment lost 8 bases and the V segment lost 5 bases, leaving 12 bases of the junction unmatched. CDR3 length equals 15 residues. CDR1 is SGHAT, CDR2 FQNNGV, per germline. Here the CDR3 DNA reads TGTGCCAGCAGCGGCCGACAGGGTCCCTGGGACACCATATATTTT. This encodes CASSGRQGPWDTIYF.

This clonotype has just a few counts. V is TRBV12-3 or TRBV12-4 and J is TRBJ1-6, with a tentative D call TRBD1 (5 bases). This CDR3 comprises 15 residues. V lost 7 bases and J 4 bases, leaving 14 bases between the germline ends. CDR3 amino acids: CASTPGGAYNSPLHF. The DNA for the CDR3 is TGTGCCAGCACCCCGGGAGGGGCTTATAATTCACCCCTCCACTTT.

This chain links TRBV3-1 with TRBJ1-5; a possible D gene is TRBD1 (5 bases). Germline V gene data show CDR1 as LGHDT and CDR2 as YNNKEL (reference sequence). The V end was cut by 6 bases, the J end by 2 bases, with 11 bases between. The CDR3 covers 14 residues. The CDR3 DNA sequence: TGTGCCAGCAGTCGAGGGGATGGCAATCAGCCCCAGCATTTT. This sequence encodes CASSRGDGNQPQHF.

This clonotype has just a few counts. The chain carries TRBV5-1 and TRBJ1-4; D unclear. The CDR3 runs to 13 residues. V lost 4 bases and J lost 8, with 12 bases in between. The germline V gene has CDR1 SGHRS and CDR2 YFSETQ. The CDR3 DNA reads TGCGCCAGCAGCCGCTCCGGGGAAGAAAAACTGTTTTTT. This gives the protein CASSRSGEEKLFF.

The V and J genes are TRBV20-1 and TRBJ2-5, with 7 bases that match TRBD2. Per germline, CDR1 DFQATT and CDR2 SNEGSKA (reference sequence). There are 16 residues in the CDR3. Losses at the gene ends were 0 bases for V and 7 bases for J; bases not matched to a gene: 14. CDR3 sequence reads: CSARDRGDYPGWTQYF. CDR3 nucleotides: TGCAGTGCTAGAGATCGAGGGGACTATCCTGGGTGGACCCAGTACTTC.